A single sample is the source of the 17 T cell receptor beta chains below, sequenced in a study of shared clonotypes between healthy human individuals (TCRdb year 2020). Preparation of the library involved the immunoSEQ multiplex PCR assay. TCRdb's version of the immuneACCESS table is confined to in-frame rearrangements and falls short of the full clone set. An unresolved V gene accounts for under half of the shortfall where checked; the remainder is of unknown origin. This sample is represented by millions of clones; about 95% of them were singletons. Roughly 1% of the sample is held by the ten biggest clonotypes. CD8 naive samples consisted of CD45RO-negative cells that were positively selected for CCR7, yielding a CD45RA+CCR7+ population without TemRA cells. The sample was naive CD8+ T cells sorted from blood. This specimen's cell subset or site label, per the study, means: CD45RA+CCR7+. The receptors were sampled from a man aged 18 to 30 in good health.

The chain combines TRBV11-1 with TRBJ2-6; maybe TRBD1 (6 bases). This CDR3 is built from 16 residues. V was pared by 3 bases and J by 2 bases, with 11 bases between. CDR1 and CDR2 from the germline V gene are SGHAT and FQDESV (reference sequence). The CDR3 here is CASSLSGAAGANVLTF. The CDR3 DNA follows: TGTGCCAGCAGCTTGTCAGGGGCGGCTGGGGCCAACGTCCTGACTTTC. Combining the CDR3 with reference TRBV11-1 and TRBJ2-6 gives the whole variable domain EAEVAQSPRYKITEKSQAVAFWCDPISGHATLYWYRQILGQGPELLVQFQDESVVDDSQLPKDRFSAERLKGVDSTLKIQPAELGDSAMYLCASSLSGAAGANVLTFGAGSRLTVL.

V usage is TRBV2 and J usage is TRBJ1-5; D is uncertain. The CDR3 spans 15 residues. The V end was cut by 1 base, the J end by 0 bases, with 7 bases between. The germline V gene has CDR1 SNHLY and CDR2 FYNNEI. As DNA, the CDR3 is TGTGCCAGCAGTGAAGGTCAATATAGCAATCAGCCCCAGCATTTT. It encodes CASSEGQYSNQPQHF. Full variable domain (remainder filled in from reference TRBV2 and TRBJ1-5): EPEVTQTPSHQVTQMGQEVILRCVPISNHLYFYWYRQILGQKVEFLVSFYNNEISEKSEIFDDQFSVERPDGSNFTLKIRSTKLEDSAMYFCASSEGQYSNQPQHFGDGTRLSIL.

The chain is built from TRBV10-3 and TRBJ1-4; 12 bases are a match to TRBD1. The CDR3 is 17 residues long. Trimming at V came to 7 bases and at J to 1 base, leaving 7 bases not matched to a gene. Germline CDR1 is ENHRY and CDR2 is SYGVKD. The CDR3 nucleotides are TGTGCCATCAAAGGGACAGGGGGCTGGGGAACTAATGAAAAACTGTTTTTT. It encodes CAIKGTGGWGTNEKLFF.

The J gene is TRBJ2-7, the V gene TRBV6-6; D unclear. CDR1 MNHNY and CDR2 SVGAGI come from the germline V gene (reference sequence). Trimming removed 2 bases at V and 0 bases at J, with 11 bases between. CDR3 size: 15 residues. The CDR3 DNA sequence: TGTGCCAGCAGTTACAATTCGGCGGTCTCCTACGAGCAGTACTTC. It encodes CASSYNSAVSYEQYF.

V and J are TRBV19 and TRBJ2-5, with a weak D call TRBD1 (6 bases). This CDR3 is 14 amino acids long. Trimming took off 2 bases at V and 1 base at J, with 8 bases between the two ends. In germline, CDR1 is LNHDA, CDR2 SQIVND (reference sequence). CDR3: CASSITGPQETQYF. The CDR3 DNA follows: TGTGCCAGTAGTATAACAGGGCCCCAAGAGACCCAGTACTTC.

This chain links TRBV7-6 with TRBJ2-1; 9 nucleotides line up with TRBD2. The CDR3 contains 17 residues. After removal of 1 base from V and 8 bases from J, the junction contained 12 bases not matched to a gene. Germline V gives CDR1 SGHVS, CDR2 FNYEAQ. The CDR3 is CASSLGPGTSSRDEQFF. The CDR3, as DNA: TGTGCCAGCAGCTTAGGGCCCGGGACTAGCAGTCGCGATGAGCAGTTCTTC.

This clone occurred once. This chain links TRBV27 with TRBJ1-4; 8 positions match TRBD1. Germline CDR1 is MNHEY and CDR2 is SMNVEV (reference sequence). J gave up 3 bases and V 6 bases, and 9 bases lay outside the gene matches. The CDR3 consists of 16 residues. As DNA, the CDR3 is TGTGCCAGCAGCCTACAGGGGGTTTTAGCTAATGAAAAACTGTTTTTT. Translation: CASSLQGVLANEKLFF.

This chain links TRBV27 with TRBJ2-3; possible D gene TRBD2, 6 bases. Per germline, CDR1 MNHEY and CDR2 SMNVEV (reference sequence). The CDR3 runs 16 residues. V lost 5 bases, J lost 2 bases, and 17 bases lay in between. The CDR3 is CASSTATGVTTDTQYF. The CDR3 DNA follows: TGTGCCAGCAGTACAGCGACGGGGGTAACCACAGATACGCAGTATTTT.

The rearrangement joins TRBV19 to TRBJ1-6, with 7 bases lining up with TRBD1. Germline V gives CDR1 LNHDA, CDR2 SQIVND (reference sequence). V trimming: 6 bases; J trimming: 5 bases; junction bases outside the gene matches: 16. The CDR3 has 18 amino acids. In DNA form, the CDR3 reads TGTGCCAGTAGCCTCACTACCCGGGACAGTTTAAATAATTCACCCCTCCACTTT. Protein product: CASSLTTRDSLNNSPLHF.

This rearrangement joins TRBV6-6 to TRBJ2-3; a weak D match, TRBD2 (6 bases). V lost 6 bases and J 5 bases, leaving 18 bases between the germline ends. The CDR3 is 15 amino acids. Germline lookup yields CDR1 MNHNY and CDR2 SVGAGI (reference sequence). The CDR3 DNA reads TGTGCCAGCAGATTGACGGTTAGCGGTGGAGATACGCAGTATTTT. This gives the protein CASRLTVSGGDTQYF.

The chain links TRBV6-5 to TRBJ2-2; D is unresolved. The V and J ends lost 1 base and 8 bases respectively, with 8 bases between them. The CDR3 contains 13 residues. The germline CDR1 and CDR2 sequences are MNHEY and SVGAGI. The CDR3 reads CASSYFLGGELFF. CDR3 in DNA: TGTGCCAGCAGTTACTTCCTTGGTGGGGAGCTGTTTTTT.

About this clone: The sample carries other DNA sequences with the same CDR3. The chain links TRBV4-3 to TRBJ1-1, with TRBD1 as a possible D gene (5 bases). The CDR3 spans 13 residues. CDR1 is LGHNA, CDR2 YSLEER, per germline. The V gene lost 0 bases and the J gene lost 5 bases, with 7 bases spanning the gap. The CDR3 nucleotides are TGCGCCAGCAGCCAAGATGCAGGGACTGAAGCTTTCTTT. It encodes CASSQDAGTEAFF.

The CDR3 here is CASTEQGPLFF. In DNA form, the CDR3 reads TGTGCCAGCACAGAACAGGGCCCACTGTTTTTT. The rearrangement uses TRBV25-1 and TRBJ1-4; maybe TRBD1 (6 bases). With 7 bases removed from V and 13 bases from J, the gap between germline ends came to 13 bases. Germline loops: CDR1 MGHDK, CDR2 SYGVNS. The CDR3 spans 11 residues.

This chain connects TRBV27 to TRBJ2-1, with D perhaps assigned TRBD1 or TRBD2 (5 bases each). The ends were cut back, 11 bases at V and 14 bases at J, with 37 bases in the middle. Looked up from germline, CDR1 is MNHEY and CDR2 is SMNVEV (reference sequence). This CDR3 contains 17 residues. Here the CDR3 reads CAGQVRLEAGRWGVEFF. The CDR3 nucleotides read TGTGCCGGCCAGGTTCGGCTGGAGGCAGGCCGCTGGGGCGTAGAGTTCTTC.

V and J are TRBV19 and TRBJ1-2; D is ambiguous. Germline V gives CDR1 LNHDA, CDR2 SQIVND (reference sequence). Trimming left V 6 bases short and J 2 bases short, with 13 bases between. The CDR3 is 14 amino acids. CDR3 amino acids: CASSQDGGNYGYTF. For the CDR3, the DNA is TGTGCCAGTAGCCAGGACGGTGGAAACTATGGCTACACCTTC.

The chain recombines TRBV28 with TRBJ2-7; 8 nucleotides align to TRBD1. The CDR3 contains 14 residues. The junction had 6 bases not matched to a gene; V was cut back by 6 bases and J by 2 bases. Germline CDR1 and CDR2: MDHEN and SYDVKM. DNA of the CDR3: TGTGCCAGCAGCCCGACAGGGGTCCCCTACGAGCAGTACTTC. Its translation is CASSPTGVPYEQYF.

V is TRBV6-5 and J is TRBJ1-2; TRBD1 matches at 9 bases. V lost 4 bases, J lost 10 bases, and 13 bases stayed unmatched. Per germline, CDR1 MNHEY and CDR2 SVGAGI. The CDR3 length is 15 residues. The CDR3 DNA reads TGTGCCAGCAGTTTCGTACAGGGGGCCTTGATGGCCTACACCTTC. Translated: CASSFVQGALMAYTF.